This T cell receptor beta chain was recorded in a study of T cells in Graves' hyperthyroidism and ophthalmopathy. Study-wide results and limits: A model of 13 V-J features distinguished ophthalmopathy from stable hyperthyroidism. Progression to ophthalmopathy was predicted a median of about 6.6 months early. Blood samples included most of the expanded thyroid clonotypes exceeding 0.001.

Trimming took off 8 bases at V and 3 bases at J, with 13 bases between the two ends. CDR3 size: 13 residues. Germline V gene sequence: CDR1 MDHEN, CDR2 SYDVKM. A Clinical Activity Score of at least 3, a NOSPECS grade of at least 4 and a duration under 3 months were recorded in the ophthalmopathy patients. The TCR beta CDR3 regions underwent amplification using RNA transcripts as the source. A set of HTBI primers served as the primers for a first-round RT-PCR of the TCR CDR3. A single record per CDR3 protein comes from TCRdb applying MiXCR to the multiplex PCR reads. The table has more than 350,000 distinct CDR3 sequences, more than 12% seen once; the top ten hold roughly 21%. This clonotype was observed at least ten times. Its antigen remains unidentified.

This chain joins TRBV28 and TRBJ1-1; D is unclear. The source is a woman in her twenties or thirties with Graves' ophthalmopathy. Sequenced: blood. In DNA, the CDR3 is TGTGCCAGCGCCGTGCGCAGCTACACTGAAGCTTTCTTT. Its protein product is CASAVRSYTEAFF.